These 6 T cell receptor beta chains share one sample of origin, sequenced in a study of blood T cell repertoires in COVID-19. The data were produced by immunoSEQ multiplex PCR, yet TCRdb's version contains in-frame clones alone and is incomplete. This table has roughly 260,000 clones, about 91% appearing once. The material sequenced was PBMCs or T cells enriched from blood (not recorded which). All receptors derive from a human donor in a cohort exposed to, infected with or recovered from COVID-19 (not recorded which). The donor label of this sample is uncertain.

The chain is built from TRBV7-2 and TRBJ1-1; possible D gene TRBD1, 6 bases. The V gene's germline CDR1 is SGHTA and CDR2 FQGNSA. The CDR3 spans 14 residues. V lost 1 base to trimming and J lost 4 bases, with 10 bases between them. The CDR3 nucleotides read TGTGCCAGCAGCTTAGGTACAGGGCCCACTGAAGCTTTCTTT. It yields the protein CASSLGTGPTEAFF.

The CDR3 DNA follows: TGTGCCAGCAGCTTGGGCTGGAGCAACGAGCAGTACTTC. The encoded protein is CASSLGWSNEQYF. V usage is TRBV5-6 and J usage is TRBJ2-7, with D unresolved. This CDR3 comprises 13 residues. V was shortened by 0 bases and J by 5 bases, with 9 bases between the two germline ends. Germline V CDR1 and CDR2: SGHDT, YYEEEE.

This clone appeared once. The genes are TRBV6-2 or TRBV6-3 and TRBJ2-7; TRBD2 matches at 8 bases. The length of the CDR3 is 16 residues. V shed 0 bases, J shed 2 bases, and the junction held 6 bases outside the gene matches. The germline V gene has CDR1 MNHEY and CDR2 SVGEGT. The CDR3 bases are TGTGCCAGCAGTTACTCACCAGCGGGGGCTACCTACGAGCAGTACTTC. It is translated as CASSYSPAGATYEQYF.

The chain recombines TRBV7-8 with TRBJ2-7; D uncertain. V was shortened by 1 base and J by 2 bases, with 6 bases between the two germline ends. CDR1 SGHVS and CDR2 FQNEAQ come from the germline V gene. The CDR3 length is 13 residues. The CDR3 spells CASSLGGPYEQYF. DNA for the CDR3: TGTGCCAGCAGCTTAGGCGGTCCCTACGAGCAGTACTTC.

This chain links TRBV2 with TRBJ2-2; possibly TRBD2 for D (6 bases). Germline V gene lookup returns CDR1 SNHLY and CDR2 FYNNEI. The CDR3 length is 12 residues. V lost 8 bases to trimming and J lost 5 bases, with 9 bases between them. CDR3 nucleotide sequence: TGTGCCAGCGGCCGGGGGACCGGGGAGCTGTTTTTT. Translated: CASGRGTGELFF. Looking up the rest from reference TRBV2 and TRBJ2-2 gives the full variable domain: EPEVTQTPSHQVTQMGQEVILRCVPISNHLYFYWYRQILGQKVEFLVSFYNNEISEKSEIFDDQFSVERPDGSNFTLKIRSTKLEDSAMYFCASGRGTGELFFGEGSRLTVL.

The chain uses TRBV19 and TRBJ1-5, with D uncertain. The CDR3 sequence is 18 residues long. V lost 4 bases to trimming and J lost 0 bases, with 19 bases between them. The germline CDR1 and CDR2 sequences are LNHDA and SQIVND (reference sequence). The DNA for the CDR3 is TGTGCCAGTAGTAGCCCTCCTGAGGCACCTTATAGCAATCAGCCCCAGCATTTT. This sequence encodes CASSSPPEAPYSNQPQHF. The whole variable domain, remainder taken from reference TRBV19 and TRBJ1-5, is DGGITQSPKYLFRKEGQNVTLSCEQNLNHDAMYWYRQDPGQGLRLIYYSQIVNDFQKGDIAEGYSVSREKKESFPLTVTSAQKNPTAFYLCASSSPPEAPYSNQPQHFGDGTRLSIL.